The TCR beta chain described here comes from a study of CXCR3-negative and CXCR3-positive naive CD8 T cells. Study-wide findings and caveats: For the naive subsets, surface CD5 was similar, and TCR strength was inferred from TRB CDR3 properties. Diversity ran similarly high across both naive subsets but far lower in memory CD8+ cells. With CXCR3 expression partially decreased after cryopreservation, most assays relied on fresh PBMCs. Memory cells diverged, while naive CXCR3-positive and CXCR3-negative cells had similar TRBV-TRBJ usage.

The authors prepared UMI-labeled TRB cDNA libraries by 5' RACE. TCRdb reprocessed the 5' RACE reads and reports one entry per CDR3 protein, with no DNA. This sample contains about 48,000 distinct CDR3 sequences. Germline V gene lookup returns CDR1 MGHRA and CDR2 YSYEKL. The CDR3 spans 15 residues. On this clonotype itself: Its target is unknown.

The receptor was isolated from a human donor in good health. Some clones in this sample may be carry-over from other donors' samples. The chain couples TRBV4-1 to TRBJ2-3; the D call from TCRdb, TRBD1, cannot be confirmed without DNA. Sequenced material: memory CD8+ T cells from blood. This CDR3 reads CASSQVEQGADTQYF.